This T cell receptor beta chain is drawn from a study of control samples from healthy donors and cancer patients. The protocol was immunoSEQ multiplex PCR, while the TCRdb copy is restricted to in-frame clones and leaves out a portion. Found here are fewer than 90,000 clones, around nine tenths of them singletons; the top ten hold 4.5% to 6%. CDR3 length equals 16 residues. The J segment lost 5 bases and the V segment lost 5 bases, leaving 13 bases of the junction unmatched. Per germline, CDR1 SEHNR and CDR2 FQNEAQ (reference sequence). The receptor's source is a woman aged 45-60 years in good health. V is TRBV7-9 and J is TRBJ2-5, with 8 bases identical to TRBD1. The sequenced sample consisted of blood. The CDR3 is CASSDQLRGRGETQYF. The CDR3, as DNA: TGTGCCAGCAGCGATCAACTCAGGGGGCGCGGGGAGACCCAGTACTTC.